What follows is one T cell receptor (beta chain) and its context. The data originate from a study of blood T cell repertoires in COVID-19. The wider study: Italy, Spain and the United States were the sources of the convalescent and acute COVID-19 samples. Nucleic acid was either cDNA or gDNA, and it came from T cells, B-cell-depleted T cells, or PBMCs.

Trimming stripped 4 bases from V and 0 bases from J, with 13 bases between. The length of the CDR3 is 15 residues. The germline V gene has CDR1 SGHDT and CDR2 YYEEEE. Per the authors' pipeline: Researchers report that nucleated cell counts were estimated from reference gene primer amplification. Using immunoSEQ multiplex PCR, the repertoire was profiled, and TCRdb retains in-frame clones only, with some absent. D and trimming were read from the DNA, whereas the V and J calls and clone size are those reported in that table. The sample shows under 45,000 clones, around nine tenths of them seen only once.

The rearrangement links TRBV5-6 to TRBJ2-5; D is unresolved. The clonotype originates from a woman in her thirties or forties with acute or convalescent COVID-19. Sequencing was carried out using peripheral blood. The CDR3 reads CASSPGPLYQETQYF. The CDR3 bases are TGTGCCAGCAGCCCTGGGCCCCTGTACCAAGAGACCCAGTACTTC. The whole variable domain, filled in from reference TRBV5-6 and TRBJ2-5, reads DAGVTQSPTHLIKTRGQQVTLRCSPKSGHDTVSWYQQALGQGPQFIFQYYEEEERQRGNFPDRFSGHQFPNYSSELNVNALLLGDSALYLCASSPGPLYQETQYFGPGTRLLVL.